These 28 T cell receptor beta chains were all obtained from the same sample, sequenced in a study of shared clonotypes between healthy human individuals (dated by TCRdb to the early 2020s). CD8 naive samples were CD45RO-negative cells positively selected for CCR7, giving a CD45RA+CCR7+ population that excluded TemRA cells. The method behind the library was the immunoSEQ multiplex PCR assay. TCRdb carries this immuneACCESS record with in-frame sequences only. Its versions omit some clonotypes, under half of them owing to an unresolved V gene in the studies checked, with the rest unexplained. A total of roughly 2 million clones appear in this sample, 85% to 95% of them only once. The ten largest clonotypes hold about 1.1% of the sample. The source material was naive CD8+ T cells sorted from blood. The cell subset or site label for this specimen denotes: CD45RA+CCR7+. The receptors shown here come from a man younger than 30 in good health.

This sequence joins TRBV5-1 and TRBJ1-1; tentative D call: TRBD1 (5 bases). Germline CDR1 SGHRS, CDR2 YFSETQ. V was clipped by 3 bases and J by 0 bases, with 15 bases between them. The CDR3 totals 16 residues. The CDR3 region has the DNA TGCGCCAGCAGCTCCCCCTCGGGGGGGATGAACACTGAAGCTTTCTTT. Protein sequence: CASSSPSGGMNTEAFF.

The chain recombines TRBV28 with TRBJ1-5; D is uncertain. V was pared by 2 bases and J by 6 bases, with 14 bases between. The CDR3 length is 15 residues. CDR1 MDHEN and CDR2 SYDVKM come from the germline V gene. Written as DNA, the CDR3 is TGTGCCAGCAGTTTAAAGATTGAAGGCGGTCAGCCCCAGCATTTT. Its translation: CASSLKIEGGQPQHF. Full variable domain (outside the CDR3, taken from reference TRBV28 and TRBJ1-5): DVKVTQSSRYLVKRTGEKVFLECVQDMDHENMFWYRQDPGLGLRLIYFSYDVKMKEKGDIPEGYSVSREKKERFSLILESASTNQTSMYLCASSLKIEGGQPQHFGDGTRLSIL.

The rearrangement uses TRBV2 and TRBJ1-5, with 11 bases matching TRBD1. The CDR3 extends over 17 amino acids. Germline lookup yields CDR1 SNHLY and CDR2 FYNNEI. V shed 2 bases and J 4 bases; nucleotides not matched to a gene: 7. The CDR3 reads CASSEWGQGEENQPQHF. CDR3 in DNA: TGTGCCAGCAGTGAATGGGGACAGGGGGAAGAAAATCAGCCCCAGCATTTT.

CDR3 nucleotide sequence: TGTGCCAGCAGCTTGGGTCCGGTGGCCTACGAGCAGTACTTC. Its protein is CASSLGPVAYEQYF. The rearrangement joins TRBV5-4 to TRBJ2-7, with D hard to call. CDR1 and CDR2 from the germline V gene are SGHNT and YYREEE (reference sequence). Trimming removed 0 bases from V and 2 bases from J, with 9 bases in between. The CDR3 totals 14 residues.

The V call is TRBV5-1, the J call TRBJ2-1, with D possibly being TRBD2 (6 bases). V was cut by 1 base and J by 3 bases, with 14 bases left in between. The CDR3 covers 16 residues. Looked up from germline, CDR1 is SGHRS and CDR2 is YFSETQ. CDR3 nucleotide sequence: TGCGCCAGCAGCTTGTCCCCGGGACTGGGCTACAATGAGCAGTTCTTC. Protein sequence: CASSLSPGLGYNEQFF.

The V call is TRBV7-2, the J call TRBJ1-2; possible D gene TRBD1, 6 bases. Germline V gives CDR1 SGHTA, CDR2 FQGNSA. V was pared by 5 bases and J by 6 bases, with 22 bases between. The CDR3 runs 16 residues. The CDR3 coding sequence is TGTGCCAGCAGCCCGTCCTCCCCACAGGGATTGGATGGCTACACCTTC. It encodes CASSPSSPQGLDGYTF.

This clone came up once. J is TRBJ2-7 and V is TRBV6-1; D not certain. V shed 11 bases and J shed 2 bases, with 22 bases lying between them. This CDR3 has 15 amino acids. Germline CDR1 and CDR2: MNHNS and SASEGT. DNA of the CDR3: TGTGCCGCCACAGCCCTAGTCACGGCCCCCTACGAGCAGTACTTC. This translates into CAATALVTAPYEQYF.

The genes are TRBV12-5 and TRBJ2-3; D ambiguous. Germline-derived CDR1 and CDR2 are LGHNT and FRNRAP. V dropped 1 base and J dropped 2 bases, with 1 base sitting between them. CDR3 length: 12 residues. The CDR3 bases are TGTGCTAGTGGTTTGGCCACAGATACGCAGTATTTT. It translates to CASGLATDTQYF. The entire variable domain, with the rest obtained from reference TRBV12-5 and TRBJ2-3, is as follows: DARVTQTPRHKVTEMGQEVTMRCQPILGHNTVFWYRQTMMQGLELLAYFRNRAPLDDSGMPKDRFSAEMPDATLATLKIQPSEPRDSAVYFCASGLATDTQYFGPGTRLTVL.

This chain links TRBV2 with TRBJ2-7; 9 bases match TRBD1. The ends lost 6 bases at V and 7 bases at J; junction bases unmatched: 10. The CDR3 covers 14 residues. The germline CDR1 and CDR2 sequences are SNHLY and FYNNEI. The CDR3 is CASSHRDRDWEQYF. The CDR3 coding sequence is TGTGCCAGCAGCCACCGGGACAGGGATTGGGAGCAGTACTTC.

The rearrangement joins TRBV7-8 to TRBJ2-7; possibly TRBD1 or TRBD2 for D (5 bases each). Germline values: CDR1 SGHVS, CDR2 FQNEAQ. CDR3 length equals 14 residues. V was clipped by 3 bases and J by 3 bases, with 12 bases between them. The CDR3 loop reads CASSFPGRGYEQYF. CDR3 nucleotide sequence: TGTGCCAGCAGCTTCCCGGGACGGGGCTACGAGCAGTACTTC.

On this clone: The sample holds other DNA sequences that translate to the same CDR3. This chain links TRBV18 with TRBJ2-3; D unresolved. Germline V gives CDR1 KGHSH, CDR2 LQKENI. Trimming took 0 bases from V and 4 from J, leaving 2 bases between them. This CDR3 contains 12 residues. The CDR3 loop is CASSPPSDTQYF. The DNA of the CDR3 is TGTGCCAGCTCACCACCGTCAGATACGCAGTATTTT.

CDR3 bases: TGTGCCAGCAGCCAAATCATCGGGTCTGGGGCCAACGTCCTGACTTTC. This encodes CASSQIIGSGANVLTF. This chain uses TRBV4-2 with TRBJ2-6; D is undetermined. This CDR3 is 16 amino acids long. The germline gives CDR1 LGHNA, CDR2 YNFKEQ. Trimming took off 2 bases at V and 1 base at J, with 9 bases between the two ends.

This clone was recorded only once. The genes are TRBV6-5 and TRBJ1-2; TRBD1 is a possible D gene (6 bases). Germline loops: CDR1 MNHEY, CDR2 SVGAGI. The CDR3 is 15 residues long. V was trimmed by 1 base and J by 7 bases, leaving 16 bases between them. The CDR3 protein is CASSYFRTESLGYTF. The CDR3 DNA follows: TGTGCCAGCAGTTACTTCAGGACAGAGTCTCTTGGCTACACCTTC.

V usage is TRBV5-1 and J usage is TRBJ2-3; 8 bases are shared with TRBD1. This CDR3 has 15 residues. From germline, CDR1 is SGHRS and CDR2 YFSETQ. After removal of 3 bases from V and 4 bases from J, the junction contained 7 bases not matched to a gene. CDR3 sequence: CASSSLQGEADTQYF. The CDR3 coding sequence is TGCGCCAGCAGCTCGTTACAGGGGGAAGCAGATACGCAGTATTTT.

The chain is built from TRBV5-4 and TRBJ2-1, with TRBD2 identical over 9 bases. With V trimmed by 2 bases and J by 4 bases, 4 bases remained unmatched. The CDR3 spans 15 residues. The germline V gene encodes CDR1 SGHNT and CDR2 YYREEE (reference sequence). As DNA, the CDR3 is TGTGCCAGCAGCTTCTCAGCGGGGGGTTACAATGAGCAGTTCTTC. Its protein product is CASSFSAGGYNEQFF.

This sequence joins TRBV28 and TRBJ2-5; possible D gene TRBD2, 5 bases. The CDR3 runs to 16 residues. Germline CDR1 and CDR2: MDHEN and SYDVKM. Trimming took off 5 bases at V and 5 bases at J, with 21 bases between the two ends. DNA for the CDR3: TGTGCCAGCAGTCCAGGACTGTCAATCTTGAGTGAGACCCAGTACTTC. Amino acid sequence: CASSPGLSILSETQYF.

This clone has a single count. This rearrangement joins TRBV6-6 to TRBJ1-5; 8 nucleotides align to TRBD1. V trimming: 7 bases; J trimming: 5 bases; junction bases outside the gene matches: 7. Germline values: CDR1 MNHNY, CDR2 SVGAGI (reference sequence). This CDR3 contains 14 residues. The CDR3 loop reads CASTITGGHQPQHF. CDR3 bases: TGTGCCAGCACCATAACAGGGGGTCATCAGCCCCAGCATTTT.

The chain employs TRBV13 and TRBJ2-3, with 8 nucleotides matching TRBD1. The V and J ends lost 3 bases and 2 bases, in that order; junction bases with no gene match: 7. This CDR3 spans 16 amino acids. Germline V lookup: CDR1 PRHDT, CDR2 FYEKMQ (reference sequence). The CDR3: CASSFSLTGDTDTQYF. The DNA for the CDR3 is TGTGCCAGCAGCTTCTCCTTGACAGGGGACACAGATACGCAGTATTTT.

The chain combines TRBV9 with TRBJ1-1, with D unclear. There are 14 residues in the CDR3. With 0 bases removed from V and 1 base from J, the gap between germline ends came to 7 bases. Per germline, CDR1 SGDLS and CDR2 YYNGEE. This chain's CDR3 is CASSVAPGNTEAFF. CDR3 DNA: TGTGCCAGCAGCGTAGCACCGGGGAACACTGAAGCTTTCTTT.

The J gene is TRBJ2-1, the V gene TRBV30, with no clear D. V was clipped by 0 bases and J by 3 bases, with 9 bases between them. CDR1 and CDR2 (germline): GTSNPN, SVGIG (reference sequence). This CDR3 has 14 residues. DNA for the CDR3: TGTGCCTGGAGTGTTAGGCACCTCTACAATGAGCAGTTCTTC. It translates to CAWSVRHLYNEQFF. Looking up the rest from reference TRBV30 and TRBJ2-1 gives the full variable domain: SQTIHQWPATLVQPVGSPLSLECTVEGTSNPNLYWYRQAAGRGLQLLFYSVGIGQISSEVPQNLSASRPQDRQFILSSKKLLLSDSGFYLCAWSVRHLYNEQFFGPGTRLTVL.

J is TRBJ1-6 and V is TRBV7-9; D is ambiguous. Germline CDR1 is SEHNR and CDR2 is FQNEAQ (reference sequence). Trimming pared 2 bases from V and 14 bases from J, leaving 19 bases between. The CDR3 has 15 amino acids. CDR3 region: CASSLLPAHKGSLHF. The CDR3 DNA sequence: TGTGCCAGCAGCTTACTTCCCGCCCATAAAGGGTCCCTCCACTTT.

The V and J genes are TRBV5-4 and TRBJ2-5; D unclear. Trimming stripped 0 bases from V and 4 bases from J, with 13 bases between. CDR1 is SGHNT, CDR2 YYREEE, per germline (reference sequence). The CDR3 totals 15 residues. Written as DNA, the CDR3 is TGTGCCAGCAGCTTGGCCGTTAAACCGGTAGAGACCCAGTACTTC. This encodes CASSLAVKPVETQYF.

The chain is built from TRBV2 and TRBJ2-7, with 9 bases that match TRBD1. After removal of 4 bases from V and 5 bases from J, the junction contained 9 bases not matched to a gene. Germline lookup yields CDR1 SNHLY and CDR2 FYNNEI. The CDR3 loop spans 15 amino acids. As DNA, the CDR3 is TGTGCCAGCAGTGCGGAGAGACAGGGGGACCACGAGCAGTACTTC. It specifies CASSAERQGDHEQYF.

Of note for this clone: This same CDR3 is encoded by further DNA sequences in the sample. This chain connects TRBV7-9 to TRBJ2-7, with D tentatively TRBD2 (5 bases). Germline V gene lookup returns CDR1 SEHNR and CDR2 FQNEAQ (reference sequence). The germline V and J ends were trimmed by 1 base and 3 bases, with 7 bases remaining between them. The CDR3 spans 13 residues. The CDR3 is CASSLDGSYEQYF. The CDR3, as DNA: TGTGCCAGCAGCTTAGATGGGAGCTACGAGCAGTACTTC.

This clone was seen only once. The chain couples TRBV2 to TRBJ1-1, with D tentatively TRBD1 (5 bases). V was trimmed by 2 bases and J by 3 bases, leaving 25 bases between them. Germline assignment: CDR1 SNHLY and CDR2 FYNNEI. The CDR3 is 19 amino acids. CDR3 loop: CASSETAPIWGYSDTEAFF. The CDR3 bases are TGTGCCAGCAGTGAAACAGCCCCGATCTGGGGGTATTCGGACACTGAAGCTTTCTTT.

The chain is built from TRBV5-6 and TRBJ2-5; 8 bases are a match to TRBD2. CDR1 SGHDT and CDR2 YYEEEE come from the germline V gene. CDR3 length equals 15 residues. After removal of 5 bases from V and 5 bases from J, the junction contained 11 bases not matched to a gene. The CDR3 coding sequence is TGTGCCAGCAGTACGGGACTAGGAGCAGGGGAGACCCAGTACTTC. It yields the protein CASSTGLGAGETQYF.

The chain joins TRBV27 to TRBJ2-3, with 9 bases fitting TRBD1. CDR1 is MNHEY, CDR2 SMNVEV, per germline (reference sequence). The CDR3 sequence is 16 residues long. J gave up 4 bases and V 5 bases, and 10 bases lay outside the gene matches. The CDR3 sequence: CASSPRPGQGPDTQYF. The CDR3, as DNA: TGTGCCAGCAGTCCCCGGCCGGGACAGGGCCCAGATACGCAGTATTTT.

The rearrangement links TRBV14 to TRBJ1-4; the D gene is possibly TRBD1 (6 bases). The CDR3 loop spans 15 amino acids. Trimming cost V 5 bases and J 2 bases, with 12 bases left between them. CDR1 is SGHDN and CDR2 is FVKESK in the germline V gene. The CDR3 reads CASSYLGATNEKLFF. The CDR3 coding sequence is TGTGCCAGCAGCTATCTGGGGGCGACTAATGAAAAACTGTTTTTT.